A single sample is the source of the 8 T cell receptor beta chains below, sequenced in a study of blood T cell repertoires in COVID-19. Measured with immunoSEQ multiplex PCR; TCRdb has only the in-frame clones, and not every one. The table includes 150,000 to 200,000 clones, 87% detected once. Specimen: peripheral blood. Receptor source: a woman younger than 35 who had recovered from COVID-19.

V usage is TRBV2 and J usage is TRBJ1-2, with D perhaps TRBD1 (6 bases). The CDR3 is made up of 16 amino acids. Germline assignment: CDR1 SNHLY and CDR2 FYNNEI. V shed 4 bases and J shed 4 bases, with 19 bases lying between them. The chain's CDR3 is CASSGSVGGRGYGYTF. The CDR3 bases are TGTGCCAGCAGTGGATCTGTCGGGGGGCGCGGCTATGGCTACACCTTC.

Worth noting for this clone: This specimen includes other DNA sequences encoding the same CDR3. This sequence joins TRBV5-5 and TRBJ2-3, with 7 bases lining up with TRBD2. With V trimmed by 0 bases and J by 1 base, 17 bases remained unmatched. The CDR3 spans 20 residues. Germline V lookup: CDR1 SGHKS, CDR2 YYEKEE (reference sequence). As DNA, the CDR3 is TGTGCCAGCAGCTTGGTTGGCCTAGCGGAGTACCCTGCTGGCACAGATACGCAGTATTTT. This codes for CASSLVGLAEYPAGTDTQYF.

The chain combines TRBV2 with TRBJ1-6, with a possible D match to TRBD1 (6 bases). CDR1 and CDR2 from the germline V gene are SNHLY and FYNNEI. The V gene lost 6 bases and the J gene lost 6 bases, with 12 bases spanning the gap. CDR3 length: 14 residues. CDR3 nucleotide sequence: TGTGCCAGCAGCCAAACAGGGACTAATTCACCCCTCCACTTT. It is translated as CASSQTGTNSPLHF.

This clone was observed once. The chain has TRBV5-1 and TRBJ1-2; 7 nucleotides match TRBD1. The germline V gene encodes CDR1 SGHRS and CDR2 YFSETQ. The CDR3 contains 14 residues. V lost 3 bases, J lost 4 bases, and 6 bases stayed unmatched. CDR3 nucleotides: TGCGCCAGCAGCTCAGAAGGACAGGTCTATGGCTACACCTTC. It is translated as CASSSEGQVYGYTF.

The chain has TRBV4-1 and TRBJ2-5; weak D call: TRBD2 (6 bases). The CDR3 sequence is 16 residues long. Trimming took 4 bases from V and 5 from J, leaving 20 bases between them. Germline lookup yields CDR1 MGHRA and CDR2 YSYEKL. The CDR3 protein is CASSPDRLDSWETQYF. For the CDR3, the DNA is TGCGCCAGCAGCCCCGACCGACTAGATAGTTGGGAGACCCAGTACTTC.

This clone came up a few times. This chain uses TRBV18 with TRBJ2-7; weak D call: TRBD2 (5 bases). CDR3 size: 15 residues. Germline V lookup: CDR1 KGHSH, CDR2 LQKENI. Trimming removed 0 bases at V and 1 base at J, with 10 bases between. The CDR3 sequence: CASSPPRAPSYEQYF. DNA of the CDR3: TGTGCCAGCTCACCACCGAGGGCCCCTTCCTACGAGCAGTACTTC.

This clone was seen only once. J is TRBJ2-1 and V is TRBV13, with TRBD2 identical over 12 bases. V trimming: 6 bases; J trimming: 2 bases; junction bases outside the gene matches: 5. The CDR3 loop spans 16 amino acids. Germline-derived CDR1 and CDR2 are PRHDT and FYEKMQ (reference sequence). CDR3 nucleotide sequence: TGTGCCAGCAGGCTAGCGGGAGGGCCTACCTACAATGAGCAGTTCTTC. It codes for CASRLAGGPTYNEQFF.

The chain is built from TRBV3-1 (or the pseudogene TRBV3-2) and TRBJ2-1; 7 nucleotides align to TRBD2. Germline loops: CDR1 LGHDT, CDR2 YNNKEL (reference sequence). The J segment lost 4 bases and the V segment lost 0 bases, leaving 6 bases of the junction unmatched. The CDR3 is 16 residues long. Written as DNA, the CDR3 is TGTGCCAGCAGCCAAGAGTTGCGGGAGTCATACAATGAGCAGTTCTTC. Translation: CASSQELRESYNEQFF.